This entry lists 3 T cell receptor beta chains sequenced from one sample in a study of T cells after yellow fever vaccination (dated by TCRdb to about 2019). The sample's treatment or condition, from its label and the paper: live attenuated yellow fever vaccine strain. Preparation of the library involved 5' RACE. The sample was run on an Illumina HiSeq 2500. The public reads were run again by TCRdb, first through fastp at Q25 and then through MiXCR, and only productive beta chains were kept. Each entry is one CDR3 protein sequence, shown with its most common DNA and genes. The sample has 300,000 to 400,000 distinct CDR3 sequences on record, over 8% of them singletons. In total, the top ten clones hold more than 15% of the sample. Sample: PBMCs, taken on the day of the first yellow fever vaccination. The source of these receptors is a man between 18 and 35 years old who received the YFV17D yellow fever vaccine.

This chain links TRBV10-3 with TRBJ1-1, with 8 bases fitting TRBD1. CDR1 and CDR2 (germline): ENHRY, SYGVKD. The CDR3 runs 14 residues. With 4 bases clipped from V and 3 bases from J, the junction kept 4 bases outside the gene matches. The CDR3 is CAISGRQGHTEAFF. The CDR3 coding sequence is TGTGCCATCAGTGGGAGACAGGGGCACACTGAAGCTTTCTTT.

This clonotype has just a few counts. This chain joins TRBV19 and TRBJ1-1, with TRBD1 as a possible D gene (6 bases). Trimming shortened V by 6 bases and J by 5 bases, and 25 bases separated the two germline ends. The CDR3 is made up of 17 amino acids. The germline V gene encodes CDR1 LNHDA and CDR2 SQIVND (reference sequence). This CDR3 reads CASSRGGVLGAETEAFF. CDR3 in DNA: TGTGCCAGTAGCCGAGGGGGGGTTTTGGGTGCCGAAACTGAAGCTTTCTTT.

This clonotype was observed a few times. The CDR3 spells CASSLDPAYEQYV. The CDR3 DNA sequence: TGTGCCAGCAGCTTAGATCCCGCCTACGAGCAGTACGTC. The rearrangement links TRBV11-2 to TRBJ2-7, with no clear D. The germline V gene encodes CDR1 SGHAT and CDR2 FQNNGV. V shed 0 bases and J shed 2 bases, with 5 bases lying between them. This CDR3 contains 13 residues.